Below, one T cell receptor beta chain is given with its context. Its antigen remains unidentified. Germline loops: CDR1 SGHNT, CDR2 YYREEE (reference sequence). This CDR3 is built from 17 residues. Deletions cut 4 bases from V and 9 bases from J, with 26 bases between. Several immunoSEQ plates held equal portions of the genomic DNA taken from each subset. Profiled with immunoSEQ multiplex PCR; TCRdb holds only in-frame clones, not every one. The sample lists approximately 2.3 million clones; 93% were seen once. This specimen belongs to a study of shared clonotypes between healthy human individuals. The study's findings and limits: Rarefaction revealed incomplete sorted-subset sequencing despite large depth. Sequencing depth was predicted to influence how clonotypes are shared among donors. Only a few donors were included, so the genetic and exposure-history diversity represented was limited.

The V gene is TRBV5-4, the J gene TRBJ2-4; D tentatively reads TRBD1 or TRBD2 (9 bases each). The receptor was derived from a man aged 18-30 years in good health. Some clones in this sample may be carry-over from other donors' samples. Sequences were obtained from naive CD4+ T cells from PBMCs. The sample's subset: CD45RA+ positively selected. The CDR3 bases are TGTGCCAGCAGCAGGGGGACAGGGCAGACTAGCGGCGGCATTCAGTACTTC. Translated: CASSRGTGQTSGGIQYF.